This paragraph covers one T cell receptor (beta chain) sequence. Its antigen remains unknown. Germline lookup yields CDR1 MNHNS and CDR2 SASEGT. The CDR3 is 15 amino acids. The junction had 6 bases not matched to a gene; V was cut back by 2 bases and J by 5 bases. The repertoire was sequenced with immunoSEQ multiplex PCR; TCRdb's copy has only in-frame clones and lacks some. The profile shows 88,000 or so clones, around 90% of them singletons. This record belongs to a study of graft-versus-host responses after intestinal transplantation. The chain is built from TRBV6-1 and TRBJ2-5, with TRBD2 matching over 9 bases. The material sequenced was unstimulated CD4+ T cells sorted from spleen or lymph node cells, taken before intestinal transplant. The receptor was isolated from a human donor who received an intestinal transplant. Written as DNA, the CDR3 is TGTGCCAGCAGTGAAACGGCTAGCGGGGAGGAGACCCAGTACTTC. It yields the protein CASSETASGEETQYF.